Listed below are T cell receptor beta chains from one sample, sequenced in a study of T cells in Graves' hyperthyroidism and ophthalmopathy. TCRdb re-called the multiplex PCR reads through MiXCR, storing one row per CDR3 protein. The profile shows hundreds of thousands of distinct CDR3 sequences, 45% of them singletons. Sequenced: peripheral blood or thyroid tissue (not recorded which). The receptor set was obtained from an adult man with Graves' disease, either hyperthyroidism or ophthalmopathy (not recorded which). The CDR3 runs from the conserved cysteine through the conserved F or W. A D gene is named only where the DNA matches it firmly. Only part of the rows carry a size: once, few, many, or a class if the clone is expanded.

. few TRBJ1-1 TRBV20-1 CSARGLRGGTEAFF TGCAGTGCTAGAGGGCTCAGGGGAGGTACTGAAGCTTTCTTT
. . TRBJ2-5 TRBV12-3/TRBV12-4 CASRPGETETQYF TGTGCCAGCAGACCGGGAGAAACAGAGACCCAGTACTTC
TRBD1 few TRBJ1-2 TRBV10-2 CASREDREENYGYTF TGCGCCAGCAGAGAGGACAGGGAGGAAAACTATGGCTACACCTTC
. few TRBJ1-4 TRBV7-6 CASSYTEQPGEKLFF TGTGCCAGCAGCTACACGGAACAACCAGGTGAAAAACTGTTTTTT
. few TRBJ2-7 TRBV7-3 CASSQELAREQYF TGTGCCAGCAGCCAAGAACTAGCCAGGGAGCAGTACTTC
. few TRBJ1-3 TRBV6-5 CASCYRSSGNTIYF TGTGCCAGCTGCTACCGGAGCTCTGGAAACACCATATATTTT
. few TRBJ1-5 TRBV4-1 CASSHIPQGSQPQHF TGCGCCAGCAGCCACATACCGCAGGGTTCCCAGCCCCAGCATTTT
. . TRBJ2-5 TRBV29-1 CSVEDTGKETQYF TGCAGCGTTGAGGACACAGGGAAGGAGACCCAGTACTTC
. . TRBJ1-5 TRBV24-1 CATSAGLAGAYEHF TGTGCCACCAGTGCCGGACTAGCGGGAGCCTACGAGCATTTT
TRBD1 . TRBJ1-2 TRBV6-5 CASSRTGGSGGYTF TGTGCCAGCAGCCGGACAGGGGGCTCAGGGGGCTACACCTTC
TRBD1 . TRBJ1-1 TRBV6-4 CASKYGTGGMNTEAFF TGTGCCAGCAAATACGGGACAGGGGGAATGAACACTGAAGCTTTCTTT
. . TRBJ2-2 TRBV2 CASSEGDGELFF TGTGCCAGCAGTGAGGGGGACGGTGAACTGTTTTTT
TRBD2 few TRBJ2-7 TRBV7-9 CASSLAVGLAGGPYEQYF TGTGCCAGCAGCTTAGCGGTGGGGCTAGCGGGAGGGCCCTACGAGCAGTACTTC
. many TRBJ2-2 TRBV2 CASRGTPNTGELFF TGTGCCAGTCGGGGGACACCGAACACCGGGGAGCTGTTTTTT
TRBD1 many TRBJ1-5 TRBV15 CATSRGASTGGRAQPQHF TGTGCCACCAGCAGAGGAGCCTCGACAGGGGGCAGAGCTCAGCCCCAGCATTTT
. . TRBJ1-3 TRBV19 CASISEKRNTIYF TGTGCCAGTATTTCAGAGAAGAGAAACACCATATATTTT
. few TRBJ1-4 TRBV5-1 CASSSDRGANEKLFF TGCGCCAGCAGCTCTGACCGAGGGGCTAATGAAAAACTGTTTTTT
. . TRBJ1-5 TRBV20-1 CSARGEEGSNQPQHF TGCAGTGCTAGAGGTGAAGAGGGAAGCAATCAGCCCCAGCATTTT
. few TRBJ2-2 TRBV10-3 CASSYISGLGGDTGELFF TGTGCCAGCAGTTACATCTCTGGTCTCGGCGGGGACACCGGGGAGCTGTTTTTT
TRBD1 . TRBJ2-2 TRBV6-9 CASSYSGPGQANTGELFF TGTGCCAGCAGTTATTCGGGGCCGGGACAGGCGAACACCGGGGAGCTGTTTTTT
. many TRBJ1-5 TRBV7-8 CASSTRDGSRYQPQHF TGTGCCAGCAGCACCCGGGACGGCTCTCGTTATCAGCCCCAGCATTTT
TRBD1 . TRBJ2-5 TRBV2 CASRGTGYQETQYF TGTGCCAGCAGGGGGACAGGGTACCAAGAGACCCAGTACTTC
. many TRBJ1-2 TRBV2 CASSGPRGDNYGYTF TGTGCCAGCAGTGGACCTAGGGGGGATAACTATGGCTACACCTTC
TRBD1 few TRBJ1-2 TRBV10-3 CAGSAGGQGYGYTF TGTGCCGGCAGCGCAGGTGGACAGGGCTACGGCTACACCTTC
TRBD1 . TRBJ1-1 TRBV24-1 CATSDKSTGTEAFF TGTGCCACCAGTGATAAGTCGACAGGGACTGAAGCTTTCTTT
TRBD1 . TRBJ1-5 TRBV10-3 CAIRAGTGPNQPQHF TGTGCCATCAGAGCCGGGACAGGGCCCAATCAGCCCCAGCATTTT
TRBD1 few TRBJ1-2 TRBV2 CASSDLTGGYYGYTF TGTGCCAGCAGTGACCTGACAGGGGGCTACTATGGCTACACCTTC
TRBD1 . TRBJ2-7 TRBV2 CASSERQPTGF TGTGCCAGCAGTGAAAGGCAACCGACAGGGTTC
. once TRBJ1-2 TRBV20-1 CSARGGRSYGYTF TGCAGTGCTAGAGGCGGCAGGAGCTATGGCTACACCTTC
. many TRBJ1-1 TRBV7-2 CASSPSGGLDTEAFF TGTGCCAGCAGCCCTAGCGGGGGATTGGACACTGAAGCTTTCTTT
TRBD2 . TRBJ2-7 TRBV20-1 CSATTSGSSYEQYF TGCAGTGCCACCACTAGCGGGAGCTCCTACGAGCAGTACTTC
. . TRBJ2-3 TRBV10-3 CAISDRSTDTQYF TGTGCCATCAGTGACAGAAGCACAGATACGCAGTATTTT
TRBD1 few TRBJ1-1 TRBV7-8 CASSAARQGAGTEAFF TGTGCCAGCAGCGCGGCTCGACAGGGGGCAGGGACTGAAGCTTTCTTT
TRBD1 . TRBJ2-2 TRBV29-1 CSVEEGTGVHTGELFF TGCAGCGTTGAAGAGGGGACAGGGGTTCACACCGGGGAGCTGTTTTTT
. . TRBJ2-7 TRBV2 CASKVSSSYEQYF TGTGCCAGCAAAGTGTCTAGCTCCTACGAGCAGTACTTC
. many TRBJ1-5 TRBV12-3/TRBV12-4 CASTLTAKRNQPQHF TGTGCCAGCACCTTGACAGCGAAGCGTAATCAGCCCCAGCATTTT
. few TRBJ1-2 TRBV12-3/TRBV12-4 CASSYGTDLNYGYTF TGTGCCAGCAGCTATGGGACGGATCTTAACTATGGCTACACCTTC
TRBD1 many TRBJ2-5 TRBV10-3 CAISESMDGTGIQETQYF TGTGCCATCAGTGAGTCGATGGACGGGACAGGTATCCAAGAGACCCAGTACTTC
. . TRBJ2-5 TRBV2 CAIPSTDQETQYF TGTGCCATCCCGTCGACAGATCAAGAGACCCAGTACTTC
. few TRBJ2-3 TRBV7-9 CASSPRLWTETSTDTQYF TGTGCCAGCAGCCCGCGACTATGGACAGAGACTTCCACAGATACGCAGTATTTT
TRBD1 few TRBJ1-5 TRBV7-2 CASSRGTGAIYSNQPQHF TGTGCCAGCAGCCGCGGGACAGGGGCGATCTATAGCAATCAGCCCCAGCATTTT
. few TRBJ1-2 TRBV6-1 CASSARDTYGYTF TGTGCCAGCAGTGCGAGGGACACCTATGGCTACACCTTC
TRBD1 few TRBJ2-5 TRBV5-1 CASSTWTGTSETQYF TGCGCCAGCAGCACCTGGACAGGGACAAGCGAGACCCAGTACTTC
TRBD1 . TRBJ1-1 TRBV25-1 CASVEWTGMVTEAFF TGTGCCAGCGTTGAATGGACAGGGATGGTCACTGAAGCTTTCTTT